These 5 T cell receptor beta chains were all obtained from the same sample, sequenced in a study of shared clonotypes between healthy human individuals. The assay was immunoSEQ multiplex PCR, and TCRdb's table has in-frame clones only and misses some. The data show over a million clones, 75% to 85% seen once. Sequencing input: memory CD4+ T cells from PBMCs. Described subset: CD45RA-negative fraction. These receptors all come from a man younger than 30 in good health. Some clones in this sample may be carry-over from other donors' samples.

The CDR3 spells CASSFGTGNEKLFF. The CDR3 region has the DNA TGTGCCAGCAGCTTCGGGACAGGGAATGAAAAACTGTTTTTT. The rearrangement joins TRBV7-9 to TRBJ1-4; 9 bases map to TRBD1. Trimming took 3 bases from V and 5 from J; bases not matched to a gene: 1. CDR3 size: 14 residues. The V gene's germline CDR1 is SEHNR and CDR2 FQNEAQ (reference sequence).

This CDR3 reads CASSLASTGTDTQYF. CDR3 sequence (DNA): TGCGCCAGCAGCTTGGCCTCGACAGGGACCGATACGCAGTATTTT. V usage is TRBV5-1 and J usage is TRBJ2-3; 7 bases agree with TRBD1. V was clipped by 0 bases and J by 6 bases; unmatched bases: 7. The CDR3 loop spans 15 amino acids. Germline CDR1 is SGHRS and CDR2 is YFSETQ.

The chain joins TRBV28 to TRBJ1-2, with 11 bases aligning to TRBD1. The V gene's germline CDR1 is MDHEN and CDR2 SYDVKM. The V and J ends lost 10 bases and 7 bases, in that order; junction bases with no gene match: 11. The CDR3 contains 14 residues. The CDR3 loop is CATSERTGGSGYTF. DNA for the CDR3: TGTGCCACCTCGGAGCGGACAGGGGGCTCTGGCTACACCTTC.

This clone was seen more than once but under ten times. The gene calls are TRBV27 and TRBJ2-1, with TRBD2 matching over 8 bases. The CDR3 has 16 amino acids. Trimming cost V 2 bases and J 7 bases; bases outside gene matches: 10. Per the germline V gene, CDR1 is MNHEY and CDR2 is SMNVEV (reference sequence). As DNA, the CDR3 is TGTGCCAGCAGTTTAACGCGGGAGGCCTGGGGGAATGAGCAGTTCTTC. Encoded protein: CASSLTREAWGNEQFF.

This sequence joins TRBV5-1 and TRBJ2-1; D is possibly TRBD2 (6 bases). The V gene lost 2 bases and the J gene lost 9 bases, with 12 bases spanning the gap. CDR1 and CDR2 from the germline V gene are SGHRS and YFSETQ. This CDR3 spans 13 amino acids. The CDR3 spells CASSFGLEGEQFF. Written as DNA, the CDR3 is TGCGCCAGCAGCTTTGGGTTGGAGGGTGAGCAGTTCTTC.